This T cell receptor beta chain was sequenced in a study of blood T cell repertoires in COVID-19. In the study overall: In each case, the material was cDNA or gDNA derived from T cells, B-cell-depleted T cells, or PBMCs.

Trimming removed 6 bases from V and 8 bases from J, with 14 bases in between. Germline V gives CDR1 MNHEY, CDR2 SMNVEV (reference sequence). This CDR3 has 13 residues. This table comes from immunoSEQ multiplex PCR, and its TCRdb copy is limited to in-frame clones, with some not included. Among roughly 100,000 clones listed, roughly 80% were seen once. V is TRBV27 and J is TRBJ2-1; D might be TRBD2 (7 bases). Source material: peripheral blood. The TCR originated in a woman aged 80 or over with acute or convalescent COVID-19. CDR3 nucleotide sequence: TGTGCCAGCAGACGGGGGGCTGGCTATGAGCAGTTCTTC. Translated: CASRRGAGYEQFF.